These T cell receptor beta chains were read from a single sample in a study of blood T cell repertoires in COVID-19. Libraries were prepared by immunoSEQ multiplex PCR; TCRdb keeps only in-frame clonotypes and omits some of them. The sample includes around 50,000 clones, around 78% seen only once; the top ten take approximately 5.3%. The sample was peripheral blood. Receptors originate from a human donor in a cohort sampled during active COVID-19. Each CDR3 is given with its conserved first and last residue. The order of the fields is V gene, clone size, D gene, J gene, CDR3 DNA, CDR3 protein. The D gene is left open where the match is weak. Clone size, where shown, is once, few, many, or a class for clones that have expanded.

TRBV12-3/TRBV12-4	once	.	TRBJ2-1	TGTGCCAGCAGTGGGGCTAGTAAAGGTGAGCAGTTCTTC	CASSGASKGEQFF
TRBV18	.	.	TRBJ1-3	TGTGCCAGCTCACCAAGAGGGATCCCCACCCCAGACACCATATATTTT	CASSPRGIPTPDTIYF
TRBV19	once	.	TRBJ1-1	TGTGCCAGTAGCCCCGAAGGGGGTAGGAACACTGAAGCTTTCTTT	CASSPEGGRNTEAFF
TRBV9	.	TRBD2	TRBJ2-1	TGTGCCAGCAGCGTACGCGGGGGGGTTGACAATGAGCAGTTCTTC	CASSVRGGVDNEQFF
TRBV6-2/TRBV6-3	.	.	TRBJ1-6	TGTGCCAGCAGTTACCGGACAACAGGGAATTCACCCCTCCACTTT	CASSYRTTGNSPLHF
TRBV5-1	few	.	TRBJ2-7	TGCGCCAGCAGCGGAGAGACAGTTTCCTACGAGCAGTACTTC	CASSGETVSYEQYF
TRBV21-1	.	.	TRBJ1-5	TGTGCCAGCAGCAAAGGGAAAGGCAGGGGGCAGCCCCAGCATTTT	CASSKGKGRGQPQHF
TRBV7-2	.	.	TRBJ1-3	TGTGCCAGCAGCCCAAGGCGGGGTGAAATTTCTGGAAACACCATATATTTT	CASSPRRGEISGNTIYF
TRBV6-5	.	.	TRBJ1-2	TGTGCCAGCAGTTACGGCCGTAACTATGGCTACACCTTC	CASSYGRNYGYTF
TRBV7-3	.	TRBD1	TRBJ2-1	TGTGCCAGCAGCTTGCCCACACAGGGGTCCTACAATGAGCAGTTCTTC	CASSLPTQGSYNEQFF
TRBV7-9	.	.	TRBJ2-5	TGTGCCAGCAGCGACATACGCCAGGGGCAAGAGACCCAGTACTTC	CASSDIRQGQETQYF
TRBV2	.	.	TRBJ2-3	TGTGCCAGCAGCCTCGTAGAGGGGAGGGATACGCAGTATTTT	CASSLVEGRDTQYF
TRBV2	once	.	TRBJ1-1	TGTGCCAGCAGTGAATGGGGGGGAACTGAAGCTTTCTTT	CASSEWGGTEAFF
TRBV7-8	.	.	TRBJ1-1	TGTGCCAGCAGCTACCGAAACCAGGGTAACACTGAAGCTTTCTTT	CASSYRNQGNTEAFF
TRBV29-1	.	TRBD1	TRBJ1-4	TGCAGCGTTGAGGATACAGGGGTGTGGACTAATGAAAAACTGTTTTTT	CSVEDTGVWTNEKLFF
TRBV29-1	.	.	TRBJ2-7	TGCAGCGCTGGCCGATTGGGAGACGAGCAGTACTTC	CSAGRLGDEQYF
TRBV3-1/TRBV3-2	few	.	TRBJ1-5	TGTGCCAGCAGCCAAGATACGAGTTTAAATCAGCCCCAGCATTTT	CASSQDTSLNQPQHF
TRBV5-1	.	.	TRBJ1-4	TGCGCCAGCAGCCGGGACTCAACTAATGAAAAACTGTTTTTT	CASSRDSTNEKLFF
TRBV18	.	.	TRBJ1-3	TGTGCCAGCTCACTTCGACAGTTTCTGCCTTCAGACTCTGGAAACACCATATATTTT	CASSLRQFLPSDSGNTIYF
TRBV7-6	.	TRBD1	TRBJ2-7	TGTGCCAGCAGCCCCCAGTACTTTAGGGACAGGGGCACCTACGAGCAGTACTTC	CASSPQYFRDRGTYEQYF
TRBV18	.	TRBD1	TRBJ1-2	TGTGCCAGCTCACCTCGTTCCCCCGGGACAGGGCAAGCGGTGGGTGGCTACACCTTC	CASSPRSPGTGQAVGGYTF
TRBV28	.	.	TRBJ1-6	TGTGCCAGCAGTTTTAGGGGCAGGTCACCCCTCCACTTT	CASSFRGRSPLHF
TRBV7-9	.	.	TRBJ2-7	TGTGCCAGCAGCTTTAGATCAGGGGCCGAGCAGTACTTC	CASSFRSGAEQYF
TRBV6-6	.	.	TRBJ2-2	TGTGCCACAGGGGTTGGGACCGGGGAGCTGTTTTTT	CATGVGTGELFF
TRBV5-4	.	TRBD1	TRBJ2-1	TGTGCCAGGAGCCACGGGACAGGGTCCTACAATGAGCAGTTCTTC	CARSHGTGSYNEQFF
TRBV18	.	.	TRBJ1-5	TGTGCCAGCTCCAGTGACAGATTTCAGCCCCAGCATTTT	CASSSDRFQPQHF
TRBV7-2	.	.	TRBJ2-7	TGTGCCAGCAGCTTTTGGGACACTATGGAGCAGTACTTC	CASSFWDTMEQYF
TRBV6-5	.	.	TRBJ1-1	TGTGCCAGCAGCCTTACCCTCGGGGACACTGAAGCTTTCTTT	CASSLTLGDTEAFF
TRBV28	.	TRBD1	TRBJ1-2	TGTGCCAGCGGCAGACAGGGGGAGGGCTACACCTTC	CASGRQGEGYTF
TRBV6-1	.	TRBD2	TRBJ2-7	TGTGCCAGCAGTGAAACGGCTAGCGGCTCCTACGAGCAGTACTTC	CASSETASGSYEQYF
TRBV30	.	.	TRBJ1-2	TGTGCCTGGAGTGCCTGGACATCCGTTCGTGGCTACACCTTC	CAWSAWTSVRGYTF
TRBV6-2/TRBV6-3	.	TRBD2	TRBJ2-1	TGTGCCAGCAGTTACTCGTACGGTAGCGGGGGGGTAAATGAGCAGTTCTTC	CASSYSYGSGGVNEQFF
TRBV6-5	.	.	TRBJ1-2	TGTGCCAGCGGGCGGGCGGGATATGGCTACACCTTC	CASGRAGYGYTF
TRBV2	.	.	TRBJ1-5	TGTGCCAGCAGGACACAGGGATGGCAGCCCCAGCATTTT	CASRTQGWQPQHF
TRBV7-2	.	.	TRBJ1-2	TGTGCCAGCAGCTTACAAGGCCAGGTTCTTTGTGGCTACACCTTC	CASSLQGQVLCGYTF
TRBV30	.	.	TRBJ1-1	TGTGCCTGGAGTGGACAAATGAACACTGAAGCTTTCTTT	CAWSGQMNTEAFF
TRBV4-3	.	.	TRBJ2-7	TGCGCCAGCAGCCACCAACCGGGACACACAACCTACGAGCAGTACTTC	CASSHQPGHTTYEQYF
TRBV7-9	.	.	TRBJ1-2	TGTGCCAGCAGCTTCCGGGACACCGGTAGTGGCTACACCTTC	CASSFRDTGSGYTF
TRBV5-1	.	.	TRBJ1-2	TGCGCCAGCAGCTTGGGACAGACCAAGAGCTATGGCTACACCTTC	CASSLGQTKSYGYTF
TRBV29-1	.	.	TRBJ2-4	TGCAGCGTTGAACTGCTGCGGGACATTCAGTACTTC	CSVELLRDIQYF
TRBV5-5	once	.	TRBJ2-3	TGTGCCAGCAGCACTCTTAGCACAGATACGCAGTATTTT	CASSTLSTDTQYF
TRBV24-1	few	.	TRBJ1-5	TGTGCCACCAGTGGCTATCTACAGGGATATAGCAATCAGCCCCAGCATTTT	CATSGYLQGYSNQPQHF
TRBV19	.	TRBD2	TRBJ2-7	TGTGCCAGTAGCGTTTCTAGCGGGGCACCGTCCGAGCAGTACTTC	CASSVSSGAPSEQYF